The 3 T cell receptor beta chains given below trace back to one sample, sequenced in a study of blood T cell repertoires in COVID-19 (dated by TCRdb to the early 2020s). The protocol used for the library was the immunoSEQ multiplex PCR assay. TCRdb obtained this table from immuneACCESS and retained in-frame rearrangements with V and J assigned. These tables miss some clones; where compared with another copy, unresolved V genes account for less than half of the shortfall, and the remainder is unexplained. The sample yields about 200,000 clones; roughly nine tenths were counted once. The top ten clones comprise about 4% of the sample. Sequenced input: PBMCs or T cells enriched from blood (not recorded which). The source is a woman in her 30s with acute COVID-19.

V usage is TRBV7-9 and J usage is TRBJ1-2; no clear D gene. The CDR3 loop spans 15 amino acids. The germline CDR1 and CDR2 sequences are SEHNR and FQNEAQ (reference sequence). V was cut by 1 base and J by 4 bases, with 13 bases left in between. The CDR3 nucleotides read TGTGCCAGCAGCTTAGGAGTCGCGGCGATCTATGGCTACACCTTC. As protein: CASSLGVAAIYGYTF.

The chain links TRBV4-1 to TRBJ1-1; D not certain. CDR1 is MGHRA and CDR2 is YSYEKL in the germline V gene. The CDR3 spans 14 residues. V lost 1 base and J lost 3, with 9 bases in between. CDR3 loop: CASSQAGEYTEAFF. CDR3 DNA: TGCGCCAGCAGCCAAGCCGGTGAGTACACTGAAGCTTTCTTT.

The chain joins TRBV19 to TRBJ2-2; TRBD1 matches 9 bases. The V gene's germline CDR1 is LNHDA and CDR2 SQIVND (reference sequence). V lost 3 bases to trimming and J lost 7 bases; unmatched junction nucleotides: 6. The CDR3 totals 15 residues. Here the CDR3 DNA reads TGTGCCAGTAGTATTCTCCGGACAGGGGACGGGGAGCTGTTTTTT. This sequence encodes CASSILRTGDGELFF.